This T cell receptor (beta chain) was retrieved from a study of cytotoxic CD8 clonotypes in ibrutinib-treated CLL. Study-level background: Complete response was seen in 2 patients and partial in roughly 25; roughly 12 progressed and some 14 stayed remitted after a median around 64 months. Mean values per sample were around 270,000 productive templates and 94,082 productive rearrangements.

As concerns this clone: Its antigen is as yet unknown.

The study's findings and limits: The study found clonality rose at ibrutinib response, then fell toward baseline at progression. Private clonotypes, not public ones, expanded at ibrutinib response.

V lost 1 base, J lost 10 bases, and 8 bases lay in between. Germline CDR1 reads SGHTA; CDR2 reads FQGNSA. The CDR3 has 12 amino acids. Libraries were prepared by immunoSEQ multiplex PCR; TCRdb keeps only in-frame clonotypes and omits some of them. Here the sample spans 150,000 or so clones, 76% being singletons. This receptor was obtained from a human donor with chronic lymphocytic leukemia. The specimen comprised PBMCs, sampled after 24 months of ibrutinib treatment. The chain uses TRBV7-2 and TRBJ2-1, with D possibly TRBD2 on 5 matching bases. As DNA, the CDR3 is TGTGCCAGCAGCTTAGGACGGAGGGAGCAGTTCTTC. It is translated as CASSLGRREQFF.